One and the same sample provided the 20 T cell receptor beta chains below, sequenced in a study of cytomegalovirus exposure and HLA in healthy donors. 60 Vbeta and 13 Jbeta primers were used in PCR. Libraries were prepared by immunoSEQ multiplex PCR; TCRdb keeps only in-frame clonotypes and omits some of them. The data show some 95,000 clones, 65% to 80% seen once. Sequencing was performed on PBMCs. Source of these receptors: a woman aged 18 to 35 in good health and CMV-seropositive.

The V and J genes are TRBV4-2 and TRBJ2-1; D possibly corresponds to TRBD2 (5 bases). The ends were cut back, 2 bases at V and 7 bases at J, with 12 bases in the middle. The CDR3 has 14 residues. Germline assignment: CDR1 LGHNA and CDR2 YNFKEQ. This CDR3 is CASSQMVRGNEQFF. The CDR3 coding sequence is TGTGCCAGCAGCCAAATGGTCCGGGGAAATGAGCAGTTCTTC.

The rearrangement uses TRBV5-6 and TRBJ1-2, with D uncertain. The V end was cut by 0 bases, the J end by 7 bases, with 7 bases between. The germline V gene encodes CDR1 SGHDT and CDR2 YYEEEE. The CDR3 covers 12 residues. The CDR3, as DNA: TGTGCCAGCAGCTTGGATGCGGTTGGCTACACCTTC. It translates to CASSLDAVGYTF. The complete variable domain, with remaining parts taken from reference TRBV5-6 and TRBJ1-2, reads DAGVTQSPTHLIKTRGQQVTLRCSPKSGHDTVSWYQQALGQGPQFIFQYYEEEERQRGNFPDRFSGHQFPNYSSELNVNALLLGDSALYLCASSLDAVGYTFGSGTRLTVV.

The CDR3 DNA follows: TGCAGCGTTGGTCACAGGGACGGCTACACCTTC. It encodes CSVGHRDGYTF. The V gene is TRBV29-1, the J gene TRBJ1-2, with D perhaps TRBD1 (6 bases). Per germline, CDR1 SQVTM and CDR2 ANQGSEA. The CDR3 loop spans 11 amino acids. Trimming cost V 4 bases and J 8 bases, with 11 bases left between them. The entire variable domain, with the rest obtained from reference TRBV29-1 and TRBJ1-2, is as follows: SAVISQKPSRDICQRGTSLTIQCQVDSQVTMMFWYRQQPGQSLTLIATANQGSEATYESGFVIDKFPISRPNLTFSTLTVSNMSPEDSSIYLCSVGHRDGYTFGSGTRLTVV.

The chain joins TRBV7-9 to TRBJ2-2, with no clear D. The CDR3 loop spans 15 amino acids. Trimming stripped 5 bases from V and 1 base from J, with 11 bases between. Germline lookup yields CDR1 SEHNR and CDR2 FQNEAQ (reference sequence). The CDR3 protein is CASSPVSGNTGELFF. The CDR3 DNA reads TGTGCCAGCAGCCCGGTATCGGGGAACACCGGGGAGCTGTTTTTT.

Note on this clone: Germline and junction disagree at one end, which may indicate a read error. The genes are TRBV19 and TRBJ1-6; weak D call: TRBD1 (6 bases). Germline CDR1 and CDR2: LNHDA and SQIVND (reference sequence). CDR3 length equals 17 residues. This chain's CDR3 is CASSIGRWTDYSSPLHF. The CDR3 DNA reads TGTGCCAGTAGTATAGGGCGGTGGACAGACTATAGTTCACCCCTCCACTTT. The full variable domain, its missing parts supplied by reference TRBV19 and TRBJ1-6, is DGGITQSPKYLFRKEGQNVTLSCEQNLNHDAMYWYRQDPGQGLRLIYYSQIVNDFQKGDIAEGYSVSREKKESFPLTVTSAQKNPTAFYLCASSIGRWTDYSSPLHFGNGTRLTVT.

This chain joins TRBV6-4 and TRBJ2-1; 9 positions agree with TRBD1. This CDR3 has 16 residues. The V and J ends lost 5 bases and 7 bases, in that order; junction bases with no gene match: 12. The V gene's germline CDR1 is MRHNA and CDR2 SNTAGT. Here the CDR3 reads CASSYTGTGNVNEQFF. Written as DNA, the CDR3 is TGTGCCAGCAGTTATACCGGGACAGGGAATGTTAATGAGCAGTTCTTC.

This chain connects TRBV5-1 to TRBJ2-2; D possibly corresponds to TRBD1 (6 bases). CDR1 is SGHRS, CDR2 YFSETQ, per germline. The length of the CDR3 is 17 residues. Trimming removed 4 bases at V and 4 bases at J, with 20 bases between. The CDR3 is CASSLWGSTGTTGELFF. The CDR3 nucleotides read TGCGCCAGCAGCCTATGGGGGTCGACAGGAACCACCGGGGAGCTGTTTTTT. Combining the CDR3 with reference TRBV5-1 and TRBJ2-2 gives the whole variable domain KAGVTQTPRYLIKTRGQQVTLSCSPISGHRSVSWYQQTPGQGLQFLFEYFSETQRNKGNFPGRFSGRQFSNSRSEMNVSTLELGDSALYLCASSLWGSTGTTGELFFGEGSRLTVL.

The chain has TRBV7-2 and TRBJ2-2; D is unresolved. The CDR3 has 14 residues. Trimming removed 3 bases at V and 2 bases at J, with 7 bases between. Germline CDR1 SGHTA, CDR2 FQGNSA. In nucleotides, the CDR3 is TGTGCCAGCAGCTTCCCCTTTAACACCGGGGAGCTGTTTTTT. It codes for CASSFPFNTGELFF.

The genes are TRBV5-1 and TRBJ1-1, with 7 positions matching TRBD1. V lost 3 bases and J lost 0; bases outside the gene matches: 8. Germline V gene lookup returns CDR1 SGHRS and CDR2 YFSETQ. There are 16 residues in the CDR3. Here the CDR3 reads CASSWGQLSMNTEAFF. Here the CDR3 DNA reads TGCGCCAGCAGCTGGGGACAGCTTTCTATGAACACTGAAGCTTTCTTT.

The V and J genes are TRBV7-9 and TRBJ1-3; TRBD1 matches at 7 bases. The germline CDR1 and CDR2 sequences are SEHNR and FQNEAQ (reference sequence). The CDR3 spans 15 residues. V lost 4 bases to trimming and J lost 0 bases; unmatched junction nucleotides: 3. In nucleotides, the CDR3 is TGTGCCAGCAGCTACTACAGGGGCTCTGGAAACACCATATATTTT. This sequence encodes CASSYYRGSGNTIYF.

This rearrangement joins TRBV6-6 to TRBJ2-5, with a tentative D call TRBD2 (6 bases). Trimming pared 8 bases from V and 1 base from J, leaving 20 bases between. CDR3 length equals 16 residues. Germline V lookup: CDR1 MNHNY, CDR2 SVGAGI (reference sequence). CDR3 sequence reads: CASGLGGLLGQETQYF. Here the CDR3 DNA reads TGTGCCAGCGGGTTGGGAGGACTACTGGGCCAAGAGACCCAGTACTTC.

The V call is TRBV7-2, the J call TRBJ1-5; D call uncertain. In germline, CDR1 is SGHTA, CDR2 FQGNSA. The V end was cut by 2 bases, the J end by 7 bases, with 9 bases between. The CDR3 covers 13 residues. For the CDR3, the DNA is TGTGCCAGCAGCTTATCTATCCCCCAGCCCCAGCATTTT. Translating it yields CASSLSIPQPQHF.

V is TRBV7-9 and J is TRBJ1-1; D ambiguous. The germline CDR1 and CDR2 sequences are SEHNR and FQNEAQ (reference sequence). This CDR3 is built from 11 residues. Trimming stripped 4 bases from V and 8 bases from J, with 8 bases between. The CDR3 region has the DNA TGTGCCAGCAGCTCCAACTTAGAAGCTTTCTTT. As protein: CASSSNLEAFF.

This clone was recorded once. The CDR3 sequence is CASSIQGRVYEQYF. The CDR3 nucleotides read TGTGCCAGTAGTATTCAGGGAAGAGTCTACGAGCAGTACTTC. The chain has TRBV19 and TRBJ2-7; tentative D call: TRBD1 (5 bases). Trimming pared 3 bases from V and 3 bases from J, leaving 12 bases between. There are 14 residues in the CDR3. Germline V gene sequence: CDR1 LNHDA, CDR2 SQIVND (reference sequence).

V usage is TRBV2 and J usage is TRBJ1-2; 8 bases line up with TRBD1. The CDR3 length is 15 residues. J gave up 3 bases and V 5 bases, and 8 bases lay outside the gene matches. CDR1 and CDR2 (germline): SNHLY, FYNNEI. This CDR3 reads CASSPRQGPYYGYTF. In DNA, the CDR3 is TGTGCCAGCAGTCCAAGACAGGGGCCCTACTATGGCTACACCTTC.

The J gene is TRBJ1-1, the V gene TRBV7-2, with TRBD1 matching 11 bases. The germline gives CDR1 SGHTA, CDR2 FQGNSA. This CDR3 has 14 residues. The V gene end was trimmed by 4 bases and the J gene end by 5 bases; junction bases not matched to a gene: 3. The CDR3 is CASSWDRGGTEAFF. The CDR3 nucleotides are TGTGCCAGCAGCTGGGACAGGGGGGGGACTGAAGCTTTCTTT.

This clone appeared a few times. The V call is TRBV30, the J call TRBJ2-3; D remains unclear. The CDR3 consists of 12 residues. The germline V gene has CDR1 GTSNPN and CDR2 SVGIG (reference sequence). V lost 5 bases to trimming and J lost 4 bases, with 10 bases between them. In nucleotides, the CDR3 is TGTGCCTGGTCGGGTCGGGCAGATACGCAGTATTTT. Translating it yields CAWSGRADTQYF.

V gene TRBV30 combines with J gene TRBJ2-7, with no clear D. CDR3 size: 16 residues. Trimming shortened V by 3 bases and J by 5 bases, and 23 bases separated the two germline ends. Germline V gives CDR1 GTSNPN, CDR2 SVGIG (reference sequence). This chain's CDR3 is CAWSYRRGEGVHEQYF. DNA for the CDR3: TGTGCCTGGAGCTATCGGCGAGGTGAAGGAGTCCACGAGCAGTACTTC.

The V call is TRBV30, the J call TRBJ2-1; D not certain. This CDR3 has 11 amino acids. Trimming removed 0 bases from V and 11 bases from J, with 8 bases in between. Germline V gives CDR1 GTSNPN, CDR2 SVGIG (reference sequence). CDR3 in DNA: TGTGCCTGGAGTGTACTGCCTAAGCAGTTCTTC. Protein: CAWSVLPKQFF.

CDR3 DNA sequence: TGTGCCAGCAGCTTAGAGTGGGGGACAGACAATGAGCAGTTCTTC. Translation: CASSLEWGTDNEQFF. The V call is TRBV7-6, the J call TRBJ2-1; 7 bases are a match to TRBD1. The CDR3 runs to 15 residues. The trim removed 1 base at V and 5 bases at J, leaving 5 bases unmatched. The V gene's germline CDR1 is SGHVS and CDR2 FNYEAQ. Using reference TRBV7-6 and TRBJ2-1 for the parts outside the CDR3, the full variable domain is GAGVSQSPRYKVTKRGQDVALRCDPISGHVSLYWYRQALGQGPEFLTYFNYEAQQDKSGLPNDRFSAERPEGSISTLTIQRTEQRDSAMYRCASSLEWGTDNEQFFGPGTRLTVL.